This TCR beta chain was sequenced for a study of cytomegalovirus exposure and HLA in healthy donors (dated by TCRdb to the late 2010s). At the level of the whole study: In an earlier analysis of about 560 of the donors, around 290 Gb of sequence data and 95 million to 130 million unique TCR beta sequences from some 170 million T cells were reported. Donor age, sex, ethnicity and CMV serostatus were compiled alongside the repertoire data. Using immunosequencing, the study profiled T cell repertoires from 500 to 800 subjects and related those repertoires to cytomegalovirus serostatus. Five DR-DQ haplotypes were handled as single units for association and clustering because linkage in the cohort was strong. A later genetic analysis took genome-wide SNP genotypes for about three fifths of the 666 donors and used that subset as a discovery cohort. In a later analysis, previously published TCR beta repertoires from more than 500 donors were re-analyzed and high-resolution HLA genotyping was added so that TCR occurrence patterns could be studied. A separate validation cohort of about 110 different subjects was used in addition to the approximately 640-subject first cohort. On average, around 240,000 unique TCR beta nucleotide sequences were sequenced per donor among about 400 genotyped donors of the cohort, with roughly 18% of those sequences being non-productive. To predict cytomegalovirus infection status, the study combined high-throughput TCR immunosequencing, statistical association of individual TCRs with disease status, and machine learning. Rather than using new phenotypic data, the later analysis identified candidate immune exposures from TCR beta sequences and from how often those sequences occurred across donors. The study aimed to test whether cataloging public T cell receptors could reveal signatures of past pathogen exposure. Class I and class II HLA loci were covered by the typing at four-digit resolution. An early release that covered more than 550 HLA-typed donors contained approximately 300 gigabases of sequencing data and 85 million to 100 million unique TCR sequences. An earlier analysis of approximately 640 of the donors applied high-throughput TCR beta sequencing to assess whether each TCR beta V gene segment acted as functional or pseudogenic. The genetic ancestry cluster associated with self-reported Caucasian donors included approximately 85% of the roughly 390 genotyped donors. Every repertoire in the discovery cohort had been generated on one and the same sequencing platform. Typing coverage differed by locus: A, B, C, DRB1 and DQB1 were typed in about 629-630 donors, DQA1 in roughly 500, DPA1 in 606, and DPB1 in 450 to 490. The paper as a whole reports these results and caveats: Roughly uniform sequencing depth across donors was assumed in presence/absence analyses, although this assumption may not hold. Compared with the approximately 710-donor mean, donors in an Asian-associated ancestry cluster had fewer N-insertions in productive TCRs, according to a later genetic analysis. A later analysis found that HLA-associated TCR beta chains were more clonally expanded and had lower generation probabilities than equally common non-associated chains. Specific HLA alleles were associated with roughly 16,000 TCR beta sequences at a false discovery rate of 0.05 in a later analysis. Three of the identified cytomegalovirus-associated TCR beta chains were confirmed in vitro to be specific for cytomegalovirus antigens. According to a later analysis, TCR association rates differed among HLA loci, with DRB1 alleles showing the most associated TCRs and HLA-C alleles showing the fewest. Most TCR sequences were seen in very few donors, while some public TCRs were found in many individuals. V-gene and J-gene trimming of TCR beta chains was associated with a missense DCLRE1C variant in a later genetic analysis, and the association was replicated in an independent cohort. Because some donors lacked HLA typing at each locus, the association tests relied only on the typed subset. This cohort had only TCR beta chains sequenced, and the lack of alpha or paired-chain data limited which features could be detected. According to a later analysis, parvovirus B19, influenza, CMV and Epstein-Barr virus appeared linked to several top co-occurrence clusters. Assigning TCR associations to individual alleles was difficult when HLA alleles, especially DR and DQ, strongly co-occurred. Broadly in line with IMGT annotations, most TCR beta V segments showed up in productive rearrangements about 87% or about 30% of the time in an earlier analysis of 587 of the donors. A further reported finding was that TCR beta sequences accurately predicted the HLA-A and HLA-B alleles for most subjects in the first cohort. The earlier analysis of fewer than 750 of the donors excluded approximately 15 rarely observed V segments, including chromosome 9 orphons, because counts were too low. Because the 87-base-pair reads could not distinguish some IMGT-functional V segments, including TRBV6-2 and TRBV6-3, those segments were excluded. It was suggested by the authors that the approach could potentially be generalized to other disease states and immunological phenotypes. Correlated functional status among segregating V segments might reflect linkage disequilibrium, but an unknown experimental factor could not be ruled out. In both the original and validation cohorts, the classifier was reported to diagnose cytomegalovirus status with high specificity and sensitivity. CMV serostatus was the only immune exposure information available for the cohort. A group of highly shared sequence variants was considered likely to be a technical artifact of the sequencing pipeline. The study listed 150 to 200 TCR beta chains as associated with cytomegalovirus. A later analysis found that most CMV-associated TCR beta chains appeared HLA-restricted, with HLA associations seemingly driven largely by CMV exposure.

Reading from cysteine to phenylalanine, the CDR3 counts 15 amino acids. The retained sequence is limited to the CDR3, 45 bases, with the frame set at the first base. The germline V gene (reference sequence) yields SGHNT for CDR1 and YYREEE for CDR2. After removal of 4 bases from V and 2 bases from J, the junction retains 4 bases not matched to a gene. Libraries were built with the immunoSEQ multiplex PCR assay. The multiplex PCR relied on a mix of 60 forward primers for TCR Vbeta segments and 13 reverse primers for TCR Jbeta segments. A multiplex PCR assay on genomic DNA amplified the CDR3 region of rearranged TCR beta genes. The Illumina HiSeq System was used to sequence the amplified TCR beta libraries as 87-base-pair reads. On the study's bioinformatics: A later analysis counted 65 million to 90 million unique TCR beta chains across the 666 repertoires, and some 12 million of these chains were shared by at least two donors. Raw reads were error-corrected and collapsed into unique sequences with a nearest-neighbor algorithm that merged closely related sequences to remove PCR and sequencing errors. To assign V, D and J gene segments, CDR3 sequences were aligned to IMGT reference sequences. For a sequence to be retained, a match of at least six nucleotides was required to both a V gene segment and a J gene segment. A rearrangement was called productive if the CDR3 had no stop codons and remained in frame with V and J, and every other rearrangement was called non-productive. CDR3 was defined by IMGT convention, running from the second conserved V-encoded cysteine to the conserved J-encoded phenylalanine. In an earlier analysis of just under 600 of the donors, sequences lacking an unambiguous match to a single V gene segment were excluded. An earlier analysis of 587 of the donors classified V segments as functional when productive rearrangements were above 56.7% and as segregating when the standard deviation between donors was above 5%. A statistical classification framework was built for diagnosing cytomegalovirus status from the catalog of TCR beta chain sequences. In a later analysis, V and J genes were assigned by comparing TCR nucleotide sequences against IMGT/GENE-DB human TR gene sequences. In a later analysis, CDR3 sequences and most-parsimonious VDJ recombination scenarios were assigned using the TCRdist pipeline. A later analysis defined each TCR beta chain by its CDR3 amino acid sequence plus V-gene family, and excluded reads lacking a unique V-gene family. A later analysis removed 550 to 700 highly shared, low-generation-probability nucleotide sequences to deal with suspected cross-contamination and a sequencing artifact. For each public chain, a later analysis derived a clonal expansion index from normalized ranks of inferred template counts within each repertoire. In a later analysis, generation probabilities were computed using a VDJ recombination model fitted to out-of-frame rearrangements, and the results were checked against IGoR. Hypergeometric tests were used in a later analysis to score TCR-TCR, TCR-HLA and TCR-CMV co-occurrence, with a repertoire-size bias correction applied to the TCR pairs. To estimate false discovery rates, a later analysis permuted the HLA or CMV assignments 20 times. A later analysis grouped co-occurring TCRs with DBSCAN, adding TCRdist sequence similarity when clustering within HLA-allele-positive subsets. For co-occurrence clustering, repertoires with fewer than 30,000 or more than 120,000 public chains were excluded, along with five repertoires with anomalous nucleotide sharing. TCRdb took this table from immuneACCESS and kept in-frame rearrangements with V and J called. Such tables lack part of the clones; where checked against another copy, unresolved V genes explain under half of the gap, and the rest is unexplained. The V and J calls and clone size were taken over from that table, and D and trimming were inferred from the DNA. Across this sample there are 150,000 to 200,000 clones, with over 9.5% seen only once. Together, the top ten hold approximately 7.8% of the sample.

Only a few counts were recorded for this clone. This clone's antigen is unknown. No base qualities exist here, and no much larger clone lies one base off it. The cohort consisted of approximately 690 healthy bone marrow donors. At the time of sampling, every cohort member was nominally healthy, though immune exposures that went unrecorded were likely present. The donor tested CMV seropositive, placing the donor among the 290 or so seropositive members of the cohort. Each donor provided a peripheral blood sample, and peripheral blood mononuclear cells were used for TCR beta sequencing. The Qiagen DNeasy Blood Extraction Kit was used to extract genomic DNA from the blood cell samples.

This receptor chain uses TRBV5-4 and TRBJ1-3, and 9 junction bases match TRBD1. The material sequenced was PBMCs. The clonotype comes from a man aged 45-65 years in good health and CMV-seropositive. Here is the DNA: TGTGCCAGCAGCCTCACAGGGGGCACTGGAAACACCATATATTTT. Its protein reads: CASSLTGGTGNTIYF.